The 4 T cell receptor beta chains below all came from one sample that was sequenced in a study of beta chain features in type 1 diabetes. The isolated RNA, all of it, was reverse transcribed, so expressed TCRB transcripts were what got sequenced. The protocol was immunoSEQ multiplex PCR, while the TCRdb copy is restricted to in-frame clones and leaves out a portion. The sample lists under 450,000 clones; approximately 15% were seen once. The sample taken for sequencing was naive CD4+ T cells from blood. These receptors all come from a man in his thirties or forties in good health.

The chain combines TRBV9 with TRBJ1-3; D call uncertain. V lost 4 bases to trimming and J lost 2 bases, with 10 bases between them. The CDR3 is made up of 14 amino acids. Germline values: CDR1 SGDLS, CDR2 YYNGEE. The CDR3, as DNA: TGTGCCAGCAGCTCCCCCCGGGCTGGAAACACCATATATTTT. As protein: CASSSPRAGNTIYF.

The V gene is TRBV6-5, the J gene TRBJ2-7; possibly TRBD1 or TRBD2 for D (5 bases each). Germline V gives CDR1 MNHEY, CDR2 SVGAGI. The CDR3 sequence is 14 residues long. Trimming removed 5 bases from V and 0 bases from J, with 11 bases in between. The CDR3 region has the DNA TGTGCCAGCAGTAGAGGGGAAAGCTCCTACGAGCAGTACTTC. Translating it yields CASSRGESSYEQYF.

The chain uses TRBV4-3 and TRBJ2-6; TRBD1 matches 9 bases. Germline loops: CDR1 LGHNA, CDR2 YSLEER. J lost 0 bases, V lost 1 base, and 10 bases had no gene match. The CDR3 length is 20 residues. CDR3 sequence reads: CASSQAPSGTGSSGANVLTF. DNA for the CDR3: TGCGCCAGCAGCCAAGCTCCCTCCGGGACAGGGAGCTCTGGGGCCAACGTCCTGACTTTC.

In this sample, this clone turned up many times. This rearrangement joins TRBV29-1 to TRBJ2-5; 12 bases are a match to TRBD2. CDR3 size: 14 residues. The germline CDR1 and CDR2 sequences are SQVTM and ANQGSEA. The V and J ends lost 5 bases and 4 bases, in that order; junction bases with no gene match: 5. CDR3 protein: CSVLTSGRGETQYF. CDR3 DNA: TGCAGCGTTTTGACTAGCGGGAGAGGAGAGACCCAGTACTTC.